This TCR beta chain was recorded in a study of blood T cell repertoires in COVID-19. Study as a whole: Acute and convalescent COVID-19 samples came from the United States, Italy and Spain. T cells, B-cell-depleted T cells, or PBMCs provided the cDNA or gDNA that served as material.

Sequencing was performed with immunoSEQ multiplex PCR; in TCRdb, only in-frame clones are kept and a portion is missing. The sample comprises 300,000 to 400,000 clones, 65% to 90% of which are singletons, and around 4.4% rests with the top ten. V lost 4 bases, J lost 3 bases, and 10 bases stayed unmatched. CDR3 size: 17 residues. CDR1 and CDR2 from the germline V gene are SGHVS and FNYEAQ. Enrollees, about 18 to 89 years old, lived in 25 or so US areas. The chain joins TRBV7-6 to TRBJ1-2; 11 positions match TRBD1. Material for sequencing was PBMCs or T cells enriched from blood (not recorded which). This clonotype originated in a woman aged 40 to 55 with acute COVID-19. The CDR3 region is CASSSFRDRGDYYGYTF. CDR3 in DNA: TGTGCCAGCAGCTCATTCCGGGACAGGGGGGATTACTATGGCTACACCTTC.